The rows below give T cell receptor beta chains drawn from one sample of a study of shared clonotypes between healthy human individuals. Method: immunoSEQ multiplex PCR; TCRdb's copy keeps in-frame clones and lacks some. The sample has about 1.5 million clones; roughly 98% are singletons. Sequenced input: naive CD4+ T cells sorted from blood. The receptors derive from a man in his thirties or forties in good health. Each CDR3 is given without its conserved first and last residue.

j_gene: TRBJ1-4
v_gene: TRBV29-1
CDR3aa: SVGWGSTNEKLF

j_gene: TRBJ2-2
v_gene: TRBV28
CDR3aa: ASSFGRHTGELF

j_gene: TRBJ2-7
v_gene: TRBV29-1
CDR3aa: SVLPTSSGEQY

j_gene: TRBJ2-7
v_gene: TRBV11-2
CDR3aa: ASSLGGDTPYEQY

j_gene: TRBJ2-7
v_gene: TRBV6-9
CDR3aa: ASSQTDLYEQY

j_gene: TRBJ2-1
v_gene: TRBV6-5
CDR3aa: ASSYSSGQGYNEQF

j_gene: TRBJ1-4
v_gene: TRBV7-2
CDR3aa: ASRAGGANEKLF

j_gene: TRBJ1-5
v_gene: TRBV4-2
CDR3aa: ASSQVPGPQH

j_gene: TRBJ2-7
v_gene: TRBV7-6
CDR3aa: ASSLGVAGPSEQY

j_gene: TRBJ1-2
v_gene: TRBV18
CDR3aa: ASSPQQDSGPGYT

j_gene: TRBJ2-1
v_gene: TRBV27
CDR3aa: AMGRSSYNEQF

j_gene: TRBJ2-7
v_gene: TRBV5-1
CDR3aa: ASSLWSGGRGTGSSEQY

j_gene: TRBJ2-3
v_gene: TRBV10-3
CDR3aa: AISKLAGATDTQY

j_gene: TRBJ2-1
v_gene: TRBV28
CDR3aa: ASNSYNEQF

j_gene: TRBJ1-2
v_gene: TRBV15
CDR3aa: ATSRDQDPGSGYT

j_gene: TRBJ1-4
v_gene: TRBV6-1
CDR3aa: ASRITGGEEKLF

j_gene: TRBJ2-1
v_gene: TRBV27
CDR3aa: ASNPTGTTYNEQF

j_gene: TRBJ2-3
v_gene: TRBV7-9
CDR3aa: ASSRPGLGADTQY

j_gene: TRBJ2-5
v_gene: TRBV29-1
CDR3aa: SVVGSSGTQETQY

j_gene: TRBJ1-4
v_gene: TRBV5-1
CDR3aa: ASSLGSRSEKLF

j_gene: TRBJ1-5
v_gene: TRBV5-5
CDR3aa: ASSLALGERRNQPQH

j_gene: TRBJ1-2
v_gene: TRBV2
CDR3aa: ATLPRDTRAPGGYT

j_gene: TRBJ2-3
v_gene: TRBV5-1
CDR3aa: ASSFSSPSTDTQY

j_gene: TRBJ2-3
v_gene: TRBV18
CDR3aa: ASSFGSSTDTQY

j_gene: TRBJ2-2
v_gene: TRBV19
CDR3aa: ASSIRDSNTGELF

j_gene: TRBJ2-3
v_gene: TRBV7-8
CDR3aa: ASSSTDTQY

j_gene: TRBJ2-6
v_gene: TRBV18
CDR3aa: ASSPLGAGANVLT

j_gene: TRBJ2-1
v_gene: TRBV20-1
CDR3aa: SARVASEQF

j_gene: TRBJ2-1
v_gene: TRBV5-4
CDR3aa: ASSPSAGTDYNEQF

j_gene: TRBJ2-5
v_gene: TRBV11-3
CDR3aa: ASSPGGGETQY

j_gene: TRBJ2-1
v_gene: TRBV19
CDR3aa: ASSRGQSYNEQF

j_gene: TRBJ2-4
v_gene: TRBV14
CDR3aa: ASSQDRHIQY

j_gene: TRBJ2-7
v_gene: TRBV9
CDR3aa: ASSVGGAALSYEQY

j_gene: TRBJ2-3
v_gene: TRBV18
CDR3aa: ASSSGLAGVSDTQY

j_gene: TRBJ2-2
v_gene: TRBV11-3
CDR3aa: ASSAHSGTSFTGELF

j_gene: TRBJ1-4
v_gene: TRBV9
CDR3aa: ASSPHPGQNEKLF

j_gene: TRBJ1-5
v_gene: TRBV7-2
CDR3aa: ASSDDSFYSNQPQH

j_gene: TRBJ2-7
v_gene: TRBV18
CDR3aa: ASSPLAGTSGRDYEQY

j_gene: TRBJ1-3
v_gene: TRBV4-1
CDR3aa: ASGMINTIY

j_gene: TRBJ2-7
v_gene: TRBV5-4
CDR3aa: ASSLARTYEQY

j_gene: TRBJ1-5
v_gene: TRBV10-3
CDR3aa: AISESRGASNQPQH

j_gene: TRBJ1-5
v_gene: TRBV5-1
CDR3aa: ASSPGDHSNQPQH

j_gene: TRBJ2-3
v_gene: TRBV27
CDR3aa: ASSIPTRTDTQY

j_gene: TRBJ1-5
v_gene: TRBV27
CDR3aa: ASSWTGVHSNQPQH

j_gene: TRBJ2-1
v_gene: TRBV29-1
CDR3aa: SVGGIHEQF

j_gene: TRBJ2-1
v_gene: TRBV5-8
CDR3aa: ASSFGRATLIGGLNEQF

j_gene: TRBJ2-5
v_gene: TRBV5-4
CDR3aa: ASSLRRQGWETQY

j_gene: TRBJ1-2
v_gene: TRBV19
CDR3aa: ASSMADRSQTNYGYT

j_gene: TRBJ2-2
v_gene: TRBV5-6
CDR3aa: ASSPGLAGNTGELF

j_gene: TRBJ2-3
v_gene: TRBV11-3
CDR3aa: ASSLTGGRMTDTQY

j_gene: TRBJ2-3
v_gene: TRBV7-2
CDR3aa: ASSLARATRTDTQY